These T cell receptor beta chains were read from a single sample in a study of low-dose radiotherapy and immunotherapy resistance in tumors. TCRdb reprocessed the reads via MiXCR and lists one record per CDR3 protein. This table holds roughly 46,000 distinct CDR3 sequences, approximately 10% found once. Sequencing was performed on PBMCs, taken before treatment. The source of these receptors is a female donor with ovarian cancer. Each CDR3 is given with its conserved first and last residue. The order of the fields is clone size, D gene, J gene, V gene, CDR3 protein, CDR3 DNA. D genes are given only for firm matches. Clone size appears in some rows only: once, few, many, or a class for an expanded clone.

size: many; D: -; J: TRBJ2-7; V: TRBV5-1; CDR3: CASSLRASGTYEQYF; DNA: TGCGCCAGCAGCTTGCGGGCCTCCGGAACGTACGAGCAGTACTTC
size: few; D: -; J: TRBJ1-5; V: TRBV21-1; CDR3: CASSTIPWGRDGNQPQHF; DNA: TGTGCCAGCAGCACAATTCCCTGGGGGCGGGATGGCAATCAGCCCCAGCATTTT
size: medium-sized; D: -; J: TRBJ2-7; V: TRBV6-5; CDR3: CASRRDGTSYEQYF; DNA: TGTGCCAGCAGAAGGGACGGGACCTCCTACGAGCAGTACTTC
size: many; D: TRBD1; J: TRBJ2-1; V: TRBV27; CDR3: CASSSTGGRNEQFF; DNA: TGTGCCAGCAGTTCAACAGGGGGAAGGAATGAGCAGTTCTTC
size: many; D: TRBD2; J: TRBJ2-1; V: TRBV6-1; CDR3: CASSEPGGPQRIEQFF; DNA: TGTGCCAGCAGTGAACCGGGGGGACCCCAGCGGATCGAGCAGTTCTTC
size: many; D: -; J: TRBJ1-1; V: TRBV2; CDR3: CASSEEGAVGTEAFF; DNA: TGTGCCAGCAGTGAAGAAGGGGCGGTAGGCACTGAAGCTTTCTTT
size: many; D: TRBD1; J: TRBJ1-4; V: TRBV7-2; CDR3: CASSSPLTGTLFF; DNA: TGTGCCAGCAGCTCCCCCCTGACAGGGACGCTGTTTTTT
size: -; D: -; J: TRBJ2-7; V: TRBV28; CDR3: CASGSGAREQYF; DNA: TGTGCCAGCGGATCAGGGGCTCGGGAGCAGTACTTC
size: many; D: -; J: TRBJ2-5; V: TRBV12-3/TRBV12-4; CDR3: CASSQLAAARETQYF; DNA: TGTGCCAGCAGTCAACTAGCCGCCGCCAGGGAGACCCAGTACTTC
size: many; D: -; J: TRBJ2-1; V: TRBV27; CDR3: CASSLYESSYNEQFF; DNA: TGTGCCAGCAGTTTGTACGAGAGCTCCTACAATGAGCAGTTCTTC
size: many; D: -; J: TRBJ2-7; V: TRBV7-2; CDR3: CASSSRVSYEQYF; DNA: TGTGCCAGCAGCTCGAGGGTTAGTTACGAGCAGTACTTC
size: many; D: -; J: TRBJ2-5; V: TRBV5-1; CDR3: CASSLERGGRSFPRETQYF; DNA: TGCGCCAGCAGCTTGGAACGTGGGGGGCGGTCTTTCCCTCGGGAGACCCAGTACTTC
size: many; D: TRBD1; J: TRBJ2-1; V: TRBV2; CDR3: CANHRGRNNEQFF; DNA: TGTGCCAACCACAGGGGGCGGAACAATGAGCAGTTCTTC
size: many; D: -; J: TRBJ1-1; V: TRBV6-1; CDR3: CASSEARYPRITEAFF; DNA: TGTGCCAGCAGTGAAGCGCGGTATCCCCGAATCACTGAAGCTTTCTTT
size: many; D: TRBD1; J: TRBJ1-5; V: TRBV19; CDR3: CASSISRGLGQPQHF; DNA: TGTGCCAGTAGTATAAGCAGGGGGCTTGGGCAGCCCCAGCATTTT
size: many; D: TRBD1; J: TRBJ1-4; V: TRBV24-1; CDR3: CATSDSQGAGEKLFF; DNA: TGTGCCACCAGTGATTCCCAGGGGGCGGGTGAAAAACTGTTTTTT
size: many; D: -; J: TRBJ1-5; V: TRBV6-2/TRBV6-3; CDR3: CASSSGGWGQNQPQHF; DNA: TGTGCCAGCAGTTCGGGCGGTTGGGGCCAAAATCAGCCCCAGCATTTT
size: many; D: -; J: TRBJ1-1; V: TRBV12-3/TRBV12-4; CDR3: CASSHRELNTEAFF; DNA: TGTGCCAGCAGCCACCGTGAGTTGAACACTGAAGCTTTCTTT
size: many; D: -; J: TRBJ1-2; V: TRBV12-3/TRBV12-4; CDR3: CASSFTGPYGYTF; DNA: TGTGCCAGCAGTTTTACAGGGCCGTATGGCTACACCTTC
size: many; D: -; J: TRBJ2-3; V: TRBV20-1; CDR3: CSVSEGGSGTDTQYF; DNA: TGCAGTGTCTCAGAGGGAGGTTCAGGCACAGATACGCAGTATTTT
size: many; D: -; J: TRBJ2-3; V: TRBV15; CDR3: CATSTRDTSTDTQYF; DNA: TGTGCCACCAGCACCCGGGACACTAGCACAGATACGCAGTATTTT
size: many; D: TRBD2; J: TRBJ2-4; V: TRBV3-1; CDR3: CASSQEGAGDPKNIQYF; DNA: TGTGCCAGCAGCCAAGAAGGGGCGGGAGACCCCAAAAACATTCAGTACTTC
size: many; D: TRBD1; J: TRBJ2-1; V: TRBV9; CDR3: CASSAGQGGYNEQFF; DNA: TGTGCCAGCAGCGCGGGACAGGGGGGCTACAATGAGCAGTTCTTC
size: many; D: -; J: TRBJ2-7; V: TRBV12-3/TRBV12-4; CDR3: CASSLGDYEQYF; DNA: TGTGCCAGCAGTTTAGGCGACTACGAGCAGTACTTC
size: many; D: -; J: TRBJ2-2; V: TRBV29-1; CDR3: CSVGNTGELFF; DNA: TGCAGCGTTGGAAACACCGGGGAGCTGTTTTTT
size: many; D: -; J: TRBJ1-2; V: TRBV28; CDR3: CASSLDVSYGYTF; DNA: TGTGCCAGCAGTTTAGATGTGTCCTATGGCTACACCTTC
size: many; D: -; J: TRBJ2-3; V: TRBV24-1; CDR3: CATSDLWTPDTQYF; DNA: TGTGCCACCAGTGATCTGTGGACCCCAGATACGCAGTATTTT
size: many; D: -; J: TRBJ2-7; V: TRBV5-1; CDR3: CASSSETLSYEQYF; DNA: TGCGCCAGCAGCTCGGAGACCCTCTCCTACGAGCAGTACTTC
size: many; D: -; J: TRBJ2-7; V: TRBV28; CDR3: CASSFIAGPSYEQYF; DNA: TGTGCCAGCAGTTTTATCGCGGGACCCTCCTACGAGCAGTACTTC
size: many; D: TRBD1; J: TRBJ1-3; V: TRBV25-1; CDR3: CASSESGQGARGNTIYF; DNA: TGTGCCAGCAGTGAATCCGGACAGGGGGCAAGAGGAAACACCATATATTTT
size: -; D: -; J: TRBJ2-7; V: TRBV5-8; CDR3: CASSFGKTYEQYF; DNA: TGTGCCAGCAGCTTTGGAAAAACCTACGAGCAGTACTTC
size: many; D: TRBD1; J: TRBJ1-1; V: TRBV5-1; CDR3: CASSFQQGAGTEAFF; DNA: TGCGCCAGCAGCTTTCAACAGGGGGCCGGCACTGAAGCTTTCTTT
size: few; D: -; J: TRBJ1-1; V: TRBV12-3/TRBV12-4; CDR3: CASSKWGKGTEAFF; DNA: TGTGCCAGCAGTAAATGGGGCAAGGGCACTGAAGCTTTCTTT
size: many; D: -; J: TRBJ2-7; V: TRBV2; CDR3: CAGAGTPRGEQYF; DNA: TGTGCCGGGGCGGGGACACCGCGGGGCGAGCAGTACTTC
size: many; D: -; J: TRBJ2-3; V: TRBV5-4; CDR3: CASSLTLTDTQYF; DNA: TGTGCCAGCAGCTTGACCCTTACAGATACGCAGTATTTT
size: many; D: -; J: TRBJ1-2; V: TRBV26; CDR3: CASSLKRDTQAWDYGYTF; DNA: TGTGCCAGCAGTTTGAAACGGGACACCCAAGCTTGGGACTATGGCTACACCTTC
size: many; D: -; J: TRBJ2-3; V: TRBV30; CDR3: CAWSVGGVPSTDTQYF; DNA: TGTGCCTGGAGTGTAGGCGGGGTACCTAGCACAGATACGCAGTATTTT
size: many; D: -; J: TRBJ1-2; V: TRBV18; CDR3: CASSPTENYGYTF; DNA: TGTGCCAGCTCACCAACGGAGAACTATGGCTACACCTTC
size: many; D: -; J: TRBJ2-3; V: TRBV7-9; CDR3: CASSLQGPDTQYF; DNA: TGTGCCAGCAGCCTCCAGGGGCCCGATACGCAGTATTTT
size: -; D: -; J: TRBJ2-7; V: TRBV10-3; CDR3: CANRDGISYEQYF; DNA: TGTGCCAACCGGGACGGCATTTCCTACGAGCAGTACTTC
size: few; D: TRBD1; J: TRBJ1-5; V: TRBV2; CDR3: CASSTPGQRNQPQHF; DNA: TGTGCCAGCAGTACCCCGGGACAGCGCAATCAGCCCCAGCATTTT
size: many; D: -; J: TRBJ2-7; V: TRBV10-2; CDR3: CASSAGVAYEQYF; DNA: TGCGCCAGCAGTGCAGGGGTAGCCTACGAGCAGTACTTC
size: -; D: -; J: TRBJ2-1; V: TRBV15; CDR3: CATSREPSSDEQFF; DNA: TGTGCCACCAGCAGAGAGCCTAGCAGCGATGAGCAGTTCTTC
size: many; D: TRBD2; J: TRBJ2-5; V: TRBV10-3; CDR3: CATGLAGETQYF; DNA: TGTGCCACCGGACTAGCTGGAGAGACCCAGTACTTC
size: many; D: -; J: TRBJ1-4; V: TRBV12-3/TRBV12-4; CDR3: CASTGSEKLFF; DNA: TGTGCCAGCACGGGGAGTGAAAAACTGTTTTTT
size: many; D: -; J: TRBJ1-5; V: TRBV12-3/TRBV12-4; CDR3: CASSPGTSNQPQHF; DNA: TGTGCCAGCAGCCCAGGCACTAGCAATCAGCCCCAGCATTTT
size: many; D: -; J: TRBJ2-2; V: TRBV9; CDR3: CASSVGTTGELFF; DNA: TGTGCCAGCAGCGTAGGAACGACCGGGGAGCTGTTTTTT
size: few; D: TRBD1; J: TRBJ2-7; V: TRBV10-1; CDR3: CASLLEGTGIYEQYF; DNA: TGCGCCAGTTTGCTTGAGGGGACAGGGATCTACGAGCAGTACTTC
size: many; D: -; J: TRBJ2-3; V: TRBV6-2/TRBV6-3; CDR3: CASRTLRGVGTDTQYF; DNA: TGTGCCAGCAGGACCTTGCGGGGAGTCGGCACAGATACGCAGTATTTT
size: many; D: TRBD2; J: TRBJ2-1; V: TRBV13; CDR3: CASSPGGLAGGNEQFF; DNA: TGTGCCAGCAGCCCAGGTGGCCTAGCGGGGGGTAATGAGCAGTTCTTC
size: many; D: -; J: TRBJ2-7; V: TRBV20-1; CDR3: CSASNRAPYEQYF; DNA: TGCAGTGCGAGCAACCGGGCCCCCTACGAGCAGTACTTC
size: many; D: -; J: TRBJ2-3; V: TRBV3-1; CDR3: CASSQGDQQYF; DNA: TGTGCCAGCAGCCAAGGGGACCAGCAGTATTTT
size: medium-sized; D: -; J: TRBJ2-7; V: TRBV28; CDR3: CASSPGHPSGEQYF; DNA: TGTGCCAGCAGCCCGGGACACCCCTCGGGCGAGCAGTACTTC
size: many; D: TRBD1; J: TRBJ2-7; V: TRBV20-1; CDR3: CSAGDSFSYEQYF; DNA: TGCAGTGCAGGGGACAGCTTCTCCTACGAGCAGTACTTC
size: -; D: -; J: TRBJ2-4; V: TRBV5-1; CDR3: CASSPGENKNIQYF; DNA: TGCGCCAGCAGCCCCGGGGAAAACAAAAACATTCAGTACTTC
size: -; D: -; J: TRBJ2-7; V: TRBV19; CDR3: CASSIEDGAYEQNF; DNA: TGTGCCAGTAGTATAGAGGACGGCGCCTACGAGCAGAACTTC
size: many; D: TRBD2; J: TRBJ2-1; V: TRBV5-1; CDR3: CASSSRLAGGLNEQFF; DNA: TGCGCCAGCAGCTCTCGACTAGCGGGGGGGCTAAATGAGCAGTTCTTC
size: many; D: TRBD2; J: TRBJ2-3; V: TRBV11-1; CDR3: CASSSLVSGASTDTQYF; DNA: TGTGCCAGCAGCTCACTGGTTAGCGGGGCCAGCACAGATACGCAGTATTTT
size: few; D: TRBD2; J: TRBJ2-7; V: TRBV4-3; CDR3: CASSPTLAGVREQYF; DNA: TGCGCCAGCAGCCCCACCTTAGCGGGAGTGCGAGAGCAGTACTTC